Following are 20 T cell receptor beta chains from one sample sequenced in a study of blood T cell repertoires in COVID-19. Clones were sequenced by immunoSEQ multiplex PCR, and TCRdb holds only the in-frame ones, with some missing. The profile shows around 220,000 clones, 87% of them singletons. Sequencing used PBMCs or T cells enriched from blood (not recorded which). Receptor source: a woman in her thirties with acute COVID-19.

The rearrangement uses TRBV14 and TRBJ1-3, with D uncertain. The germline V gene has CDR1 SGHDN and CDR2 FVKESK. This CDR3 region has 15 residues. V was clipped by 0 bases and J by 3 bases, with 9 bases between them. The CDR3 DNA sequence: TGTGCCAGCAGCCAAGAGCGGGCAGATGGAAACACCATATATTTT. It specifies CASSQERADGNTIYF.

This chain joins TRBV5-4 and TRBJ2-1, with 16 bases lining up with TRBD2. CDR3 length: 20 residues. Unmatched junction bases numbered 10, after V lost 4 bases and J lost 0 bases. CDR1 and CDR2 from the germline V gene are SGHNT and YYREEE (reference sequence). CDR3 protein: CASSPGTSGGAKGSYNEQFF. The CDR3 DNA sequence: TGTGCCAGCAGCCCCGGGACTAGCGGGGGGGCAAAAGGCTCCTACAATGAGCAGTTCTTC.

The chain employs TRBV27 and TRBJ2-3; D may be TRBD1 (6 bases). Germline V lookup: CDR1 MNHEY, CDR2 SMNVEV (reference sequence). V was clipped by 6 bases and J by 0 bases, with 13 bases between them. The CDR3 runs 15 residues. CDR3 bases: TGTGCCAGCAGATCTGGACAGACCAGCACAGATACGCAGTATTTT. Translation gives CASRSGQTSTDTQYF.

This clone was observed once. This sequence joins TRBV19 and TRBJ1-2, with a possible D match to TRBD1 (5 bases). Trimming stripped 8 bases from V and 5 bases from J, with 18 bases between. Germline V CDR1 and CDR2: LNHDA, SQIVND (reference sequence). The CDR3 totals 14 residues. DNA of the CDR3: TGTGCCAGTCTCTCTGGAGGGGCGAGATATGGCTACACCTTC. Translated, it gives CASLSGGARYGYTF.

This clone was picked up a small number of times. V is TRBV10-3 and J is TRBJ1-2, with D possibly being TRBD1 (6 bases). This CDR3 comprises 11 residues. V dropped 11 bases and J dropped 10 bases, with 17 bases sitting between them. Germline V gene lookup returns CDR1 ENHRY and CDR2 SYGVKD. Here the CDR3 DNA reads TGTGCCCTACGGGGTCGGGACACCTACACCTTC. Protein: CALRGRDTYTF.

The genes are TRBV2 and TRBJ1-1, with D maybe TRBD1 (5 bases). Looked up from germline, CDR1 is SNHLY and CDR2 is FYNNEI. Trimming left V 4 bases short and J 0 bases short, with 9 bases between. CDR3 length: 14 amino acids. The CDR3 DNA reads TGTGCCAGCAGTGCTCAGGGCGTGAACACTGAAGCTTTCTTT. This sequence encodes CASSAQGVNTEAFF.

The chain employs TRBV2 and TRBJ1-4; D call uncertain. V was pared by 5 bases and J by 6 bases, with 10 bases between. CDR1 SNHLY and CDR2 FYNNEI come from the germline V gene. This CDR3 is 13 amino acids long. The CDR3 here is CASSIISDEKLFF. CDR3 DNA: TGTGCCAGCAGTATTATCAGCGATGAAAAACTGTTTTTT.

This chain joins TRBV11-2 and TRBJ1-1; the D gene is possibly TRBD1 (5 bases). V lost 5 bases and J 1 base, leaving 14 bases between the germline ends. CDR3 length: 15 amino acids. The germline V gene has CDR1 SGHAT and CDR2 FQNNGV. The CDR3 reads CASSHYRGRNTEAFF. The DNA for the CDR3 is TGTGCCAGCAGCCATTATCGGGGGAGGAACACTGAAGCTTTCTTT.

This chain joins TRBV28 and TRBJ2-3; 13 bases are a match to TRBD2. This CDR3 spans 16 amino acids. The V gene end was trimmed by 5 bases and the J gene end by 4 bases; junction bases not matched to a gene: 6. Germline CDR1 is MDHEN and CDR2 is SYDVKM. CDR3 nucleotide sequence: TGTGCCAGCAGTCTCACTAGCGGGGGGGCCCCAGATACGCAGTATTTT. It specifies CASSLTSGGAPDTQYF.

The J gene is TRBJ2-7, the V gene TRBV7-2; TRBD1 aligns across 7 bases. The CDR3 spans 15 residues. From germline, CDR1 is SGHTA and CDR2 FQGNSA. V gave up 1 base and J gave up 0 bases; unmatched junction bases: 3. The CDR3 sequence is CASSLETGNSYEQYF. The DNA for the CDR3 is TGTGCCAGCAGCTTAGAGACAGGGAACTCCTACGAGCAGTACTTC.

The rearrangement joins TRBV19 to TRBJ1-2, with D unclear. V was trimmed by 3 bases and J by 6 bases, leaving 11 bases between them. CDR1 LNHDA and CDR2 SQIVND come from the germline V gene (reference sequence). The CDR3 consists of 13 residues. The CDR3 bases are TGTGCCAGTAGTATTCGGAGAATAGATGGCTACACCTTC. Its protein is CASSIRRIDGYTF. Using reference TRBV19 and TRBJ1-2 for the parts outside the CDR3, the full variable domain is DGGITQSPKYLFRKEGQNVTLSCEQNLNHDAMYWYRQDPGQGLRLIYYSQIVNDFQKGDIAEGYSVSREKKESFPLTVTSAQKNPTAFYLCASSIRRIDGYTFGSGTRLTVV.

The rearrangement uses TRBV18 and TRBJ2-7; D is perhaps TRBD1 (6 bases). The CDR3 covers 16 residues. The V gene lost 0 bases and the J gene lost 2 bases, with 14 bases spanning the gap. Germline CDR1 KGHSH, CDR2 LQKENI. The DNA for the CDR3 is TGTGCCAGCTCACCACCCGAGAGGGGGACACCCTACGAGCAGTACTTC. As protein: CASSPPERGTPYEQYF.

CDR3 residues: CASSPSGTTRDTQYF. CDR3 coding DNA: TGTGCCAGCAGTCCTTCCGGGACAACGAGAGATACGCAGTATTTT. The chain couples TRBV28 to TRBJ2-3; D might be TRBD1 (6 bases). V lost 5 bases to trimming and J lost 5 bases, with 17 bases between them. The CDR3 sequence is 15 residues long. CDR1 is MDHEN, CDR2 SYDVKM, per germline. Looking up the rest from reference TRBV28 and TRBJ2-3 gives the full variable domain: DVKVTQSSRYLVKRTGEKVFLECVQDMDHENMFWYRQDPGLGLRLIYFSYDVKMKEKGDIPEGYSVSREKKERFSLILESASTNQTSMYLCASSPSGTTRDTQYFGPGTRLTVL.

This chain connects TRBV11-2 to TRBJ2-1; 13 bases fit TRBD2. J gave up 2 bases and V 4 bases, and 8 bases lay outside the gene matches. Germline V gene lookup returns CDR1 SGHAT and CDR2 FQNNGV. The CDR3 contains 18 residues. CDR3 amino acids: CASSSRLAGGPTYNEQFF. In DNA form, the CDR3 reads TGTGCCAGCAGCTCTCGACTAGCGGGGGGCCCTACCTACAATGAGCAGTTCTTC. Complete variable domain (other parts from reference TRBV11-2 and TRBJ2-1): EAGVAQSPRYKIIEKRQSVAFWCNPISGHATLYWYQQILGQGPKLLIQFQNNGVVDDSQLPKDRFSAERLKGVDSTLKIQPAKLEDSAVYLCASSSRLAGGPTYNEQFFGPGTRLTVL.

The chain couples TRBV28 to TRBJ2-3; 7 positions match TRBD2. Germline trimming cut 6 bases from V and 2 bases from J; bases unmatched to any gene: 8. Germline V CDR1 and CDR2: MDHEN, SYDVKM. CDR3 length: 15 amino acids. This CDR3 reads CASRNSGLHTDTQYF. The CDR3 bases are TGTGCCAGCAGAAACTCGGGACTACACACAGATACGCAGTATTTT.

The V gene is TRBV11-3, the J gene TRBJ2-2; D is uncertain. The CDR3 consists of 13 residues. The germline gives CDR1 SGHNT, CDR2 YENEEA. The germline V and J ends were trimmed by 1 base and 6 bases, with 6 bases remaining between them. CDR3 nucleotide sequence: TGTGCCAGCAGCTTAGTACTGTCCGGGGAGCTGTTTTTT. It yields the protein CASSLVLSGELFF. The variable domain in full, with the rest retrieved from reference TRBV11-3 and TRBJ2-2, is EAGVVQSPRYKIIEKKQPVAFWCNPISGHNTLYWYLQNLGQGPELLIRYENEEAVDDSQLPKDRFSAERLKGVDSTLKIQPAELGDSAVYLCASSLVLSGELFFGEGSRLTVL.

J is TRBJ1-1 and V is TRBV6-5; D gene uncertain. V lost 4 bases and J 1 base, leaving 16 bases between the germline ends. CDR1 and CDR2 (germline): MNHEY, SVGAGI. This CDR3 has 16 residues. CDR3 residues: CASSSRPGRGNTEAFF. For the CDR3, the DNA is TGTGCCAGCAGTTCTCGACCTGGACGGGGGAACACTGAAGCTTTCTTT.

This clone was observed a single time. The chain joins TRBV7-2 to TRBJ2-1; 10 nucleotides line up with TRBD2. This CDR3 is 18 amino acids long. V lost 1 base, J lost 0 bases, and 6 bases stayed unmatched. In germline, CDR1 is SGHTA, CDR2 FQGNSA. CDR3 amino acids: CASSLDGLADYSYNEQFF. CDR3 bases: TGTGCCAGCAGCTTAGATGGACTAGCGGACTACTCCTACAATGAGCAGTTCTTC.

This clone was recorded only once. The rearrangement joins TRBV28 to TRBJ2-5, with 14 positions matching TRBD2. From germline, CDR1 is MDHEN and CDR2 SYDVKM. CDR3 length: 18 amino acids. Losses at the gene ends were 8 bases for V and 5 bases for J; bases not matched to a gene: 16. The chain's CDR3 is CASSTGTSGRGILETQYF. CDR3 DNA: TGTGCCAGCTCCACCGGGACTAGCGGGAGAGGGATCCTGGAGACCCAGTACTTC.

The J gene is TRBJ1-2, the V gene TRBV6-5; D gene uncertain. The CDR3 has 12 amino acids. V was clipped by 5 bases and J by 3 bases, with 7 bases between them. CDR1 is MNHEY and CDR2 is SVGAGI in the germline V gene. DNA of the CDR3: TGTGCCAGCAGTCGGGGAGACTATGGCTACACCTTC. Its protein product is CASSRGDYGYTF.